Included here is one T cell receptor (beta chain) sequence, with context. As yet, its antigen is unknown. These data are taken from a study of cytomegalovirus exposure and HLA in healthy donors. Germline CDR1 and CDR2: LGHNA and YSLEER. The junction had 2 bases not matched to a gene; V was cut back by 1 base and J by 4 bases. The CDR3 loop spans 15 amino acids. Whole-study findings and limits: Most observed TCR sequences were rare, whereas some public TCRs were detected in many donors.

Clones were sequenced by immunoSEQ multiplex PCR, and TCRdb holds only the in-frame ones, with some missing. Here the sample spans about 240,000 clones, about 86% being singletons. The chain carries TRBV4-3 and TRBJ1-3; TRBD1 matches at 9 bases. The sequenced sample consisted of PBMCs. This TCR derives from a man between 18 and 29 years old in good health and CMV-seronegative. DNA of the CDR3: TGCGCCAGCAGCCAAGGGACAGGGGACGGAAACACCATATATTTT. This encodes CASSQGTGDGNTIYF.